The T cell receptor beta chain under discussion was sequenced for a study of blood T cells in healthy people across ages. As for the study in general: About one barcoded beta molecule per two T cells was captured by template switching.

Germline CDR1 reads SGHAT; CDR2 reads FQNNGV. This CDR3 has 18 residues. As to this clonotype: Antigen specificity is unknown. A read error may account for a junction end that differs from germline.

Regarding the study as a whole: Higher diversity, along with more naive CD4+ cells, distinguished long-lived donors from aged donors.

The use of a sample-barcoded 5' primer and a J-beta primer mix characterized a second PCR of about 7 to 12 cycles. TCRdb reprocessed the 5' RACE reads with MiXCR, giving one entry per CDR3 protein. The table records about 760,000 distinct CDR3 sequences, 56% of them present only once. J is TRBJ1-3 and V is TRBV11-2, with D hard to call. This TCR derives from a man aged 35 to 55 in good health. The material sequenced was blood. DNA of the CDR3: TGTGCCAGCAGCTTTGGTCTGGGTGTAGGTAGAGCTGGAAGCACCATATATTTT. Translating it yields CASSFGLGVGRAGSTIYF.